This T cell receptor beta chain was recorded in a study of T cell responses to AZD1222 COVID-19 vaccine. This CDR3 spans 17 amino acids. The ends lost 5 bases at V and 4 bases at J; junction bases unmatched: 12. The V gene's germline CDR1 is SGHAT and CDR2 FQNNGV. Libraries were prepared by immunoSEQ multiplex PCR; TCRdb keeps only in-frame clonotypes and omits some of them. Altogether about 100,000 clones are present, 90% to 95% being singletons, with the ten largest covering 22%. The specimen was peripheral blood, collected on day 0 of AZD1222 vaccination. The V call is TRBV11-2, the J call TRBJ1-2, with 11 nucleotides matching TRBD1. The sequence was obtained from an adult in good health. CDR3 in amino acids: CASSTIRDRGAVYGYTF. CDR3 coding DNA: TGTGCCAGCAGCACGATAAGGGACAGGGGGGCTGTCTATGGCTACACCTTC. Full variable domain (rest looked up from reference TRBV11-2 and TRBJ1-2): EAGVAQSPRYKIIEKRQSVAFWCNPISGHATLYWYQQILGQGPKLLIQFQNNGVVDDSQLPKDRFSAERLKGVDSTLKIQPAKLEDSAVYLCASSTIRDRGAVYGYTFGSGTRLTVV.